This TCR beta chain stems from a study of blood T cell repertoires in COVID-19. Turning to the study itself: Samples came from the United States, Italy and Spain, spanning acute and convalescent COVID-19.

From germline, CDR1 is SGHTS and CDR2 YDEGEE. CDR3 length equals 17 residues. After removal of 4 bases from V and 2 bases from J, the junction contained 8 bases not matched to a gene. Study members were between 18 and 89 years old and lived in about two dozen US regions. Authors' methods: Nucleated cell number was recorded as an estimate derived from reference gene primer amplification. Assay: immunoSEQ multiplex PCR; the TCRdb copy retains only in-frame clones and omits some. V and J calls and clone size are those listed in that table; D and trimming were worked out from the DNA. The profile covers 270,000 or so clones, with roughly 86% appearing a single time and roughly 2.6% taken by the ten largest.

The TCR comes from a woman under 30 who had recovered from COVID-19. The chain has TRBV5-8 and TRBJ2-6; 8 bases fit TRBD1. Sequencing was done on a sample of PBMCs or T cells enriched from blood (not recorded which). CDR3 nucleotides: TGTGCCAGCAGCCCAGACAGGGGTCGCCCTGGGGCCAACGTCCTGACTTTC. Translation: CASSPDRGRPGANVLTF. Full variable domain (missing parts from reference TRBV5-8 and TRBJ2-6): EAGVTQSPTHLIKTRGQQATLRCSPISGHTSVYWYQQALGLGLQFLLWYDEGEERNRGNFPPRFSGRQFPNYSSELNVNALELEDSALYLCASSPDRGRPGANVLTFGAGSRLTVL.